This TCR beta chain is drawn from a study of Ad26.COV2.S vaccination and SARS-CoV-2 variants. Trimming shortened V by 6 bases and J by 3 bases, and 12 bases separated the two germline ends. The CDR3 sequence is 14 residues long. Germline lookup yields CDR1 MNHEY and CDR2 SVGAGI. Repertoires were generated with immunoSEQ multiplex PCR, while TCRdb's copy carries only in-frame clones and drops some. The table lists about 480,000 clones, 87% of them singletons. Treatment given: over 15 received Ad26.COV2.S at low or high dose, single or two shots; 5 received placebo; per-sample allocation not given. Sampling happened 63 days after the first vaccine or placebo injection.

The source was peripheral blood, collected in a trial of Ad26.COV2.S vaccine versus placebo. The chain is built from TRBV6-5 and TRBJ1-5; D perhaps matches TRBD1 (5 bases). The receptor comes from a person aged 18-60 years who received the Ad26.COV2.S COVID-19 vaccine or a placebo. CDR3 protein: CASSDSRPNQPQHF. Here the CDR3 DNA reads TGTGCCAGCAGCGACAGCCGCCCCAATCAGCCCCAGCATTTT.